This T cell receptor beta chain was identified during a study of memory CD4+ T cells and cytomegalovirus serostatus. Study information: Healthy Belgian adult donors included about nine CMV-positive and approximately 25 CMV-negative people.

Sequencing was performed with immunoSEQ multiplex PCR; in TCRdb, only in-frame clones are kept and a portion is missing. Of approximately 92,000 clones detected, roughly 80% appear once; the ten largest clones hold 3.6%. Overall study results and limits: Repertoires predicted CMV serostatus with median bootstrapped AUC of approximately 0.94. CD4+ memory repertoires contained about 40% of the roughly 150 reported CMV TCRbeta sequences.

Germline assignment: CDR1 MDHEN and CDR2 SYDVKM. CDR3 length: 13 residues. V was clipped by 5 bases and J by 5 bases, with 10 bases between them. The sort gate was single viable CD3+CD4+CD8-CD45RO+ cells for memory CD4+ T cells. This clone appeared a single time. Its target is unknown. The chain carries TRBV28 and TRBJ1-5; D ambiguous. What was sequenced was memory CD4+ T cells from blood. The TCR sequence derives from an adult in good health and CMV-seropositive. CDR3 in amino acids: CASSLMSHQPQHF. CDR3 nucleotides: TGTGCCAGCAGTCTAATGAGCCATCAGCCCCAGCATTTT.